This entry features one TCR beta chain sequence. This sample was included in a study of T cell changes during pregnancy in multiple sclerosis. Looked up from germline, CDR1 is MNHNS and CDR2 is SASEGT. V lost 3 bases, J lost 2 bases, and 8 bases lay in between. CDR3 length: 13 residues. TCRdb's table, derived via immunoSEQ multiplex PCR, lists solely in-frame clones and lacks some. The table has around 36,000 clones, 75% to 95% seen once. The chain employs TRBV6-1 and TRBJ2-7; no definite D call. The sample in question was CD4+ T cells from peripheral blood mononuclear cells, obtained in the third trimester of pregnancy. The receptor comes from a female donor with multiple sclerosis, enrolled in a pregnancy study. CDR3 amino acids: CASSDRLTYEQYF. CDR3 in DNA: TGTGCCAGCAGTGATAGACTGACCTACGAGCAGTACTTC.